The clone carrying this T cell receptor (beta chain) came up a few times. Antigen: not known. The data were obtained in a study of blood T cells in healthy people across ages. Study-wide results and limits: Researchers report that TCR beta diversity correlated strongly with naive T cell percentage.

A sample-barcoded 5' primer and a J-beta primer mix were used in a second PCR of about 7 to 12 cycles. TCRdb fed the 5' RACE reads into MiXCR, producing one record per CDR3 protein. The table has 890,000 or so distinct CDR3 sequences, approximately 65% seen once; the top ten hold 25% to 30%. Germline CDR1 SGHRS, CDR2 YFSETQ. The CDR3 is 13 residues long. Trimming cost V 3 bases and J 2 bases, with 8 bases left between them. Sequences were obtained from blood. The TCR sequence derives from a man aged 30 to 45 in good health. The chain joins TRBV5-1 to TRBJ1-2, with unresolved D. The CDR3 here is CASSSDMNYGYTF. The CDR3 nucleotides are TGCGCCAGCAGCTCTGACATGAACTATGGCTACACCTTC. Looking up the rest from reference TRBV5-1 and TRBJ1-2 gives the full variable domain: KAGVTQTPRYLIKTRGQQVTLSCSPISGHRSVSWYQQTPGQGLQFLFEYFSETQRNKGNFPGRFSGRQFSNSRSEMNVSTLELGDSALYLCASSSDMNYGYTFGSGTRLTVV.